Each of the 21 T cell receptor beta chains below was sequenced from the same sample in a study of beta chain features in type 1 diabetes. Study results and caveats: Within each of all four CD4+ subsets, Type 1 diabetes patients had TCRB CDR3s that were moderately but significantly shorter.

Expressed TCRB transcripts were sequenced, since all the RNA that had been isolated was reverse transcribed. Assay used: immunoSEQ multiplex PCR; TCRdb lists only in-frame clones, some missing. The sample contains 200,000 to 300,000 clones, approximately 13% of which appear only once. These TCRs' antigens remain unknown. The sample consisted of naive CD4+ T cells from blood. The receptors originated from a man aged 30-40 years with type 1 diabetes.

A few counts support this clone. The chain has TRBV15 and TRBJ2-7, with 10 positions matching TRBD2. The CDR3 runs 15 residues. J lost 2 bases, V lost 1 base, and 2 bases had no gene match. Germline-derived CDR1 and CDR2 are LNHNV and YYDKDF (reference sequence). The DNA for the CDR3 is TGTGCCACCAGCAGAGGACTAGCGGGTGCCTACGAGCAGTACTTC. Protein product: CATSRGLAGAYEQYF.

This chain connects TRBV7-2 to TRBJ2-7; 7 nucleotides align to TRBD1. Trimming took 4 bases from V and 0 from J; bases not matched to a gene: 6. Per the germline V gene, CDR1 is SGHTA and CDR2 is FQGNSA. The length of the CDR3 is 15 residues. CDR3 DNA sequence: TGTGCCAGCAGCTCATCGGGACAGCTCTCCTACGAGCAGTACTTC. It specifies CASSSSGQLSYEQYF.

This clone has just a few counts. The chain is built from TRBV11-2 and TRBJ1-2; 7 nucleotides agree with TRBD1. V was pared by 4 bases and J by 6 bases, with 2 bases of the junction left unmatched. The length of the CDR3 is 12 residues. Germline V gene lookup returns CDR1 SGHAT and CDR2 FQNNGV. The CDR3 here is CASSSGQDGYTF. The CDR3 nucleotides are TGTGCCAGCAGCTCCGGACAGGATGGCTACACCTTC.

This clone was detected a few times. Here the CDR3 DNA reads TGTGCCAGCAGGGGAGCGGGGGGGAACACTGAAGCTTTCTTT. Amino acids: CASRGAGGNTEAFF. The chain has TRBV2 and TRBJ1-1; the D gene is possibly TRBD1 (5 bases). The CDR3 consists of 14 residues. Trimming cost V 6 bases and J 1 base, with 12 bases left between them. Germline loops: CDR1 SNHLY, CDR2 FYNNEI.

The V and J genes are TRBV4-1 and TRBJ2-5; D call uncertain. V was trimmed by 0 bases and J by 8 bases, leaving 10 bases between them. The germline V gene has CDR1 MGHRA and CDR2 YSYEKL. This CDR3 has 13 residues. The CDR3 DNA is TGCGCCAGCAGCCAAGACCGAGGTGCTACCCAGTACTTC. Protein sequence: CASSQDRGATQYF.

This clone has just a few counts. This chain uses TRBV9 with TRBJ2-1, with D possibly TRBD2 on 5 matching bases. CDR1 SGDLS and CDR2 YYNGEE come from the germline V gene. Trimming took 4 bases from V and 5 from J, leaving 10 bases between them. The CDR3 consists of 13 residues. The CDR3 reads CASSPSPHNEQFF. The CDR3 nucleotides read TGTGCCAGCAGCCCTAGCCCTCACAATGAGCAGTTCTTC.

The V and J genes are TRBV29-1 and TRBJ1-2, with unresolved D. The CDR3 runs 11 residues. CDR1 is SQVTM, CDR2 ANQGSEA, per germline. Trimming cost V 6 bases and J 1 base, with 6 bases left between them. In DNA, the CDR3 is TGCAGCGTACAGCTTAACTATGGCTACACCTTC. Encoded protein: CSVQLNYGYTF.

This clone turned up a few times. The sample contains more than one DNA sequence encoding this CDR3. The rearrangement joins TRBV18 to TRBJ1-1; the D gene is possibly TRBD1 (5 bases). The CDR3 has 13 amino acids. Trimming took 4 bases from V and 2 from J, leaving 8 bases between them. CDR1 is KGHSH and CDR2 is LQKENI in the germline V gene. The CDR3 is CASSRDSNTEAFF. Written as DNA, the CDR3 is TGTGCCAGCTCACGAGACAGCAACACTGAAGCTTTCTTT.

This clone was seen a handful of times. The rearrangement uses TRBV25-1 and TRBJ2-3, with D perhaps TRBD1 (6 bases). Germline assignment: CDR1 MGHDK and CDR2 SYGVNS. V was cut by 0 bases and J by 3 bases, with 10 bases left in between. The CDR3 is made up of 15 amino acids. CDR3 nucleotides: TGTGCCAGCAGTGAATATCGAGGGGGAACAGATACGCAGTATTTT. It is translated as CASSEYRGGTDTQYF.

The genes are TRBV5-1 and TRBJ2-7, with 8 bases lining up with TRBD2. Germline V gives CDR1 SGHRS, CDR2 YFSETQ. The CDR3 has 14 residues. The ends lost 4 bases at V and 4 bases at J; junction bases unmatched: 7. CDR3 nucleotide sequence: TGCGCCAGCAGCCCCACGGCGGGAGGTTACGAGCAGTACTTC. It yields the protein CASSPTAGGYEQYF. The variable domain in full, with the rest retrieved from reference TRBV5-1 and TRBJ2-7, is KAGVTQTPRYLIKTRGQQVTLSCSPISGHRSVSWYQQTPGQGLQFLFEYFSETQRNKGNFPGRFSGRQFSNSRSEMNVSTLELGDSALYLCASSPTAGGYEQYFGPGTRLTVT.

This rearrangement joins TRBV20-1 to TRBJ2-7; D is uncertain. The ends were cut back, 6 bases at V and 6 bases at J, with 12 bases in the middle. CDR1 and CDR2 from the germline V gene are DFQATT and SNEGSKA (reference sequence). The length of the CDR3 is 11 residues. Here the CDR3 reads CSASGGSEQYF. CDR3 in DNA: TGCAGTGCGAGTGGCGGCAGCGAGCAGTACTTC.

DNA for the CDR3: TGTGCCAGTAGGGAGGGGAGCTCCTACGAGCAGTACTTC. Its translation is CASREGSSYEQYF. The V gene is TRBV19, the J gene TRBJ2-7, with D perhaps TRBD2 (6 bases). This CDR3 is 13 amino acids long. Trimming took off 6 bases at V and 0 bases at J, with 9 bases between the two ends. The germline CDR1 and CDR2 sequences are LNHDA and SQIVND (reference sequence).

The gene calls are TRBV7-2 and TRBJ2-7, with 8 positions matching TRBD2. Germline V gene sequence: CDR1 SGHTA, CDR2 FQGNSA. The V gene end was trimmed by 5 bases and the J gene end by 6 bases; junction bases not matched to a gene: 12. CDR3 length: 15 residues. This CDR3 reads CASSDPGGSTSEQYF. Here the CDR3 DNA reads TGTGCCAGCAGCGACCCGGGGGGGAGCACGTCCGAGCAGTACTTC.

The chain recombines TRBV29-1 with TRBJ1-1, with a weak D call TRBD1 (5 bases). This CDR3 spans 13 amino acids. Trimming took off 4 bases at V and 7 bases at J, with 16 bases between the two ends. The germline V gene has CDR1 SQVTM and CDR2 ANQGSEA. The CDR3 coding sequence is TGCAGCGTTGGGCGGCAGGGAATTGGTGAAGCTTTCTTT. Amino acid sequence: CSVGRQGIGEAFF. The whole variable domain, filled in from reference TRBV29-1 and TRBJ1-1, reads SAVISQKPSRDICQRGTSLTIQCQVDSQVTMMFWYRQQPGQSLTLIATANQGSEATYESGFVIDKFPISRPNLTFSTLTVSNMSPEDSSIYLCSVGRQGIGEAFFGQGTRLTVV.

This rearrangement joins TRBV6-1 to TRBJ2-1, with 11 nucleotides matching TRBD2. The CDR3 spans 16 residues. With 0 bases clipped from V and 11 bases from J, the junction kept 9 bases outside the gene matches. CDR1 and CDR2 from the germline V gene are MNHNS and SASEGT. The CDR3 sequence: CASSEASGGAVMKQFF. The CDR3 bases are TGTGCCAGCAGTGAAGCTAGCGGGGGGGCCGTTATGAAGCAGTTCTTC.

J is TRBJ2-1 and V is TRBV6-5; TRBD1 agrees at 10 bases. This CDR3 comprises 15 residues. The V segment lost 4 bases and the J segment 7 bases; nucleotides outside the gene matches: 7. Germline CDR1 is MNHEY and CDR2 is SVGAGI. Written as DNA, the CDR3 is TGTGCCAGCAGTTCAGACAGGGGGCGCATAAATGAGCAGTTCTTC. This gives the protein CASSSDRGRINEQFF.

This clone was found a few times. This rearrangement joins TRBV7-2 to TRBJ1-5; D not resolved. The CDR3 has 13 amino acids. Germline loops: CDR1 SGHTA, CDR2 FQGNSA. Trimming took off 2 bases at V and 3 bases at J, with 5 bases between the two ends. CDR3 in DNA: TGTGCCAGCAGCTTACGAGTCAATCAGCCCCAGCATTTT. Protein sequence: CASSLRVNQPQHF.

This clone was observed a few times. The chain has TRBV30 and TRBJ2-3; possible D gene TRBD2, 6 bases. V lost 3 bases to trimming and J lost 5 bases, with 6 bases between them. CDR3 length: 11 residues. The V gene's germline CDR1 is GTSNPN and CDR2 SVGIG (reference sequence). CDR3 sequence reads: CAWSGGDTQYF. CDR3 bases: TGTGCCTGGAGCGGGGGAGATACGCAGTATTTT.

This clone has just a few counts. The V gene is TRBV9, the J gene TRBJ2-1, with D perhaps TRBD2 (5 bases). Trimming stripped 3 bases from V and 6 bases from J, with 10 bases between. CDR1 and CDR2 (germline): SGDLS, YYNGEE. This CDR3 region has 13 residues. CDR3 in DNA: TGTGCCAGCAGCGACCGGAGGACCAATGAGCAGTTCTTC. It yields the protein CASSDRRTNEQFF.

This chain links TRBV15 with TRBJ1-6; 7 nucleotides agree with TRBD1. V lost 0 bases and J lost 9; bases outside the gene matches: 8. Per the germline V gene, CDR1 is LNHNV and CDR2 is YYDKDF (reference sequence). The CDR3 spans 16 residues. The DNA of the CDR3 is TGTGCCACCAGCAGAGATCGGGGACAGACGGGTTCACCCCTCCACTTT. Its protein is CATSRDRGQTGSPLHF.

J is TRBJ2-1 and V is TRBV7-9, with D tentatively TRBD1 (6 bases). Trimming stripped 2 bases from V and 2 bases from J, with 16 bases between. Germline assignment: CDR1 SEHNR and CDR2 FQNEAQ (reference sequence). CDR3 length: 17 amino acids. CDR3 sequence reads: CASSLLGRAGAYNEQFF. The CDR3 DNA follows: TGTGCCAGCAGCTTACTCGGGCGGGCAGGGGCCTACAATGAGCAGTTCTTC.